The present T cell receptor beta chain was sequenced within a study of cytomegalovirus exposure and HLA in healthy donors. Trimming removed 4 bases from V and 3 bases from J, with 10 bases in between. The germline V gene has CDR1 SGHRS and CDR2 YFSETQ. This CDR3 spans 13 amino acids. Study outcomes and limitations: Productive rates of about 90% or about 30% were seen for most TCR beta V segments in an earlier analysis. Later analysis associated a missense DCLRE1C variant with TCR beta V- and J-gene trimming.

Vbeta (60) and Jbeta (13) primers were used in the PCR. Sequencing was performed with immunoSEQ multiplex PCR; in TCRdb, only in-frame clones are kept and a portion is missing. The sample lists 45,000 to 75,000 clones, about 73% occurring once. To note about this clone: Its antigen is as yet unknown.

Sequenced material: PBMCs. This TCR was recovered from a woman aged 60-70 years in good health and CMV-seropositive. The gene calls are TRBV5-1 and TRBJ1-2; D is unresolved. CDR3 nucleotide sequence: TGCGCCAGCAGCCTACAGCCCGACTATGGCTACACCTTC. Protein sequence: CASSLQPDYGYTF.